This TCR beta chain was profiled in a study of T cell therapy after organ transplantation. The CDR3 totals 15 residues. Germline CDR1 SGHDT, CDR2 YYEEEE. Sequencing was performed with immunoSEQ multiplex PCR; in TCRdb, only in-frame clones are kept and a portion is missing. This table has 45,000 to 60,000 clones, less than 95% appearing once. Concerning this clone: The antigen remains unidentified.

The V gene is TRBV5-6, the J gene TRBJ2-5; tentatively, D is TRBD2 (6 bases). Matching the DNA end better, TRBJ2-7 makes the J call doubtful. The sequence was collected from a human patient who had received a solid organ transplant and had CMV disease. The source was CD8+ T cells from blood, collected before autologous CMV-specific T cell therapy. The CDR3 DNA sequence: TGTGCCAGCAGCGTCCCGTGGAGGGATAATTACGAGCAGTACTTC. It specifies CASSVPWRDNYEQYF.